This T cell receptor (beta chain) derives from a study of blood T cell repertoires in COVID-19. Study in general: Spain, Italy and the United States supplied samples that represented acute and convalescent COVID-19. Sources were T cells, B-cell-depleted T cells, or PBMCs; the material itself was cDNA or gDNA.

Assay used: immunoSEQ multiplex PCR; TCRdb lists only in-frame clones, some missing. The table lists about 250,000 clones, more than 80% of them singletons. Clinical history as reported by participants underpinned cohort assignment. The sample was PBMCs or T cells enriched from blood (not recorded which). This clonotype was sampled from a woman younger than 30 who had recovered from COVID-19.

CDR3 region: CASRSGQIYEQYF. CDR3 coding DNA: TGTGCCAGCCGTTCGGGACAGATTTACGAGCAGTACTTC. This rearrangement joins TRBV28 to TRBJ2-7; 7 bases align to TRBD1. The CDR3 sequence is 13 residues long. V was pared by 8 bases and J by 4 bases, with 8 bases of the junction left unmatched. Germline V lookup: CDR1 MDHEN, CDR2 SYDVKM.